The present entry profiles one TCR beta chain with its context. The germline V gene has CDR1 SGHNT and CDR2 YYREEE (reference sequence). The junction had 8 bases not matched to a gene; V was cut back by 0 bases and J by 5 bases. This CDR3 has 15 residues. These data are taken from a study of T cell responses to AZD1222 COVID-19 vaccine. Here immunoSEQ multiplex PCR was the method, and the copy in TCRdb shows in-frame clones only, minus some. The table records about 92,000 clones, around 88% of them present only once. The source material was peripheral blood, sampled on day 0 of MenACWY control vaccination. The J gene is TRBJ2-7, the V gene TRBV5-4, with 7 bases aligning to TRBD2. The origin of this receptor is an adult in good health. The CDR3 DNA reads TGTGCCAGCAGCTTGGCTAGCGGCCCATCCCACGAGCAGTACTTC. Amino acids: CASSLASGPSHEQYF.